This T cell receptor beta chain emerged from a study of T-cell reconstitution after alpha-beta-depleted transplantation in children. After removal of 5 bases from V and 5 bases from J, the junction contained 9 bases not matched to a gene. Germline lookup yields CDR1 SGHAT and CDR2 FQDESV (reference sequence). The CDR3 has 15 residues. Preparation of the TCRbeta library involved a method that used unique molecular identifiers. MiXCR was run by TCRdb on the PCR reads, yielding one entry per CDR3 protein. The sample consists of 90,000 to 95,000 distinct CDR3 sequences, 10% to 15% of them appearing once. This clonotype showed up many times.

This rearrangement joins TRBV11-1 to TRBJ1-5; 7 bases agree with TRBD1. The clonotype was recovered from a human donor who donated a stem cell graft to a child with inherited bone marrow failure. Source: PBMCs from the stem cell graft donor, taken from the stem cell graft. CDR3 residues: CASSNRDRRDQPQHF. The CDR3 DNA reads as TGTGCCAGCAGCAACCGGGACAGAAGGGATCAGCCCCAGCATTTT.